This entry lists 14 T cell receptor beta chains sequenced from one sample in a study of shared clonotypes between healthy human individuals. Sequencing used immunoSEQ multiplex PCR; TCRdb keeps in-frame clones, though not all of them. The table has roughly 2.1 million clones, 93% seen once; the top ten hold around 1.7%. Terminally differentiated effector memory CD45RA+ cells were excluded from the naive CD8 cells, which were CD45RO-negative and positively selected for CCR7. What was sequenced was naive CD8+ T cells from PBMCs. Receptor source: a man aged 18 to 29 in good health. Some clones in this sample may be carry-over from other donors' samples.

The J gene is TRBJ2-1, the V gene TRBV6-1; 9 bases are shared with TRBD2. Trimming cost V 2 bases and J 4 bases; bases outside gene matches: 15. Germline CDR1 and CDR2: MNHNS and SASEGT. The CDR3 sequence is 19 residues long. CDR3 bases: TGTGCCAGCAGTGAACGGAGCGGGAGGTACGCCCGACTTTACAATGAGCAGTTCTTC. It translates to CASSERSGRYARLYNEQFF.

The chain recombines TRBV9 with TRBJ2-5; TRBD2 matches at 7 bases. V trimming: 4 bases; J trimming: 3 bases; junction bases outside the gene matches: 9. CDR1 is SGDLS, CDR2 YYNGEE, per germline. The CDR3 is 15 amino acids. The CDR3 reads CASSYGGRPKETQYF. The CDR3 bases are TGTGCCAGCAGCTACGGGGGGAGGCCGAAAGAGACCCAGTACTTC.

The chain uses TRBV6-5 and TRBJ2-7; TRBD1 matches 9 bases. This CDR3 comprises 13 residues. CDR1 MNHEY and CDR2 SVGAGI come from the germline V gene. The V segment lost 5 bases and the J segment 7 bases; nucleotides outside the gene matches: 6. For the CDR3, the DNA is TGTGCCAGCAGTAACGGACAGGGGTGGGAGCAGTACTTC. This gives the protein CASSNGQGWEQYF.

The chain carries TRBV9 and TRBJ2-7; 12 bases align to TRBD2. CDR1 and CDR2 (germline): SGDLS, YYNGEE. J lost 5 bases, V lost 0 bases, and 6 bases had no gene match. The CDR3 loop spans 16 amino acids. The CDR3 sequence: CASSVGLAGDFDEQYF. DNA of the CDR3: TGTGCCAGCAGCGTAGGACTAGCGGGAGATTTCGACGAGCAGTACTTC.

V is TRBV28 and J is TRBJ2-5; weak D call: TRBD1 (6 bases). The germline V and J ends were trimmed by 5 bases and 2 bases, with 21 bases remaining between them. This CDR3 spans 17 amino acids. Germline CDR1 is MDHEN and CDR2 is SYDVKM. In DNA form, the CDR3 reads TGTGCCAGCAGTACCCCGGGACAAGGGGTGGGGCAAGAGACCCAGTACTTC. It yields the protein CASSTPGQGVGQETQYF.

V gene TRBV7-3 combines with J gene TRBJ2-7; D remains unclear. Trimming left V 4 bases short and J 1 base short, with 11 bases between. Per the germline V gene, CDR1 is SGHTA and CDR2 is FQGTGA. This CDR3 region has 14 residues. For the CDR3, the DNA is TGTGCCAGCAGCTCGGGCCCCTTTTCCTACGAGCAGTACTTC. Protein product: CASSSGPFSYEQYF.

In its sample, this clone was seen a few times. The rearrangement joins TRBV2 to TRBJ1-2; D possibly corresponds to TRBD1 (5 bases). The germline V gene encodes CDR1 SNHLY and CDR2 FYNNEI. V gave up 1 base and J gave up 2 bases, with 8 bases separating them. The CDR3 is 14 residues long. The CDR3 region is CASSEGGVNYGYTF. The CDR3 DNA follows: TGTGCCAGCAGTGAAGGGGGCGTGAACTATGGCTACACCTTC. The full variable domain, with the rest looked up from reference TRBV2 and TRBJ1-2, is EPEVTQTPSHQVTQMGQEVILRCVPISNHLYFYWYRQILGQKVEFLVSFYNNEISEKSEIFDDQFSVERPDGSNFTLKIRSTKLEDSAMYFCASSEGGVNYGYTFGSGTRLTVV.

This rearrangement joins TRBV5-8 to TRBJ2-2; tentatively, D is TRBD2 (6 bases). In germline, CDR1 is SGHTS, CDR2 YDEGEE. The V and J ends lost 1 base and 0 bases respectively, with 19 bases between them. The CDR3 has 19 residues. CDR3 sequence: CASSLPGGHLHTNTGELFF. The DNA for the CDR3 is TGTGCCAGCAGCTTGCCCGGAGGGCACCTCCACACGAACACCGGGGAGCTGTTTTTT.

This rearrangement joins TRBV5-1 to TRBJ2-3, with D hard to call. CDR3 length equals 17 residues. Germline V gene sequence: CDR1 SGHRS, CDR2 YFSETQ. Trimming left V 4 bases short and J 2 bases short, with 20 bases between. CDR3 in amino acids: CASSREEILLITDTQYF. CDR3 sequence (DNA): TGCGCCAGCAGCCGAGAAGAGATCCTACTTATCACAGATACGCAGTATTTT.

The chain uses TRBV10-3 and TRBJ2-3, with D perhaps given as TRBD1 or TRBD2 (5 bases each). Germline loops: CDR1 ENHRY, CDR2 SYGVKD. This CDR3 is built from 15 residues. The V and J ends lost 2 bases and 2 bases respectively, with 11 bases between them. In DNA, the CDR3 is TGTGCCATCAGTGAGGGGGGAATCTACACAGATACGCAGTATTTT. Translating it yields CAISEGGIYTDTQYF.

The chain couples TRBV6-4 to TRBJ2-1; 12 bases map to TRBD2. Germline-derived CDR1 and CDR2 are MRHNA and SNTAGT. CDR3 length: 15 residues. Trimming removed 7 bases from V and 7 bases from J; junction bases left unmatched: 8. This chain's CDR3 is CASNLTSGRVNEQFF. The CDR3 DNA sequence: TGTGCCAGCAACCTGACTAGCGGGAGAGTTAATGAGCAGTTCTTC.

This clone has more than one count but fewer than ten. Other DNA sequences in this specimen translate into the identical CDR3. V and J are TRBV19 and TRBJ1-1, with D unclear. V lost 4 bases, J lost 5 bases, and 2 bases lay in between. Germline V gene lookup returns CDR1 LNHDA and CDR2 SQIVND (reference sequence). The CDR3 consists of 10 residues. For the CDR3, the DNA is TGTGCCAGTAGTAATACTGAAGCTTTCTTT. Translated, it gives CASSNTEAFF.

The chain couples TRBV2 to TRBJ2-1; D possibly corresponds to TRBD2 (6 bases). Germline V gives CDR1 SNHLY, CDR2 FYNNEI. The CDR3 covers 17 residues. V gave up 1 base and J gave up 0 bases, with 13 bases separating them. CDR3 region: CASSEVWGESSYNEQFF. CDR3 DNA sequence: TGTGCCAGCAGTGAAGTGTGGGGGGAGAGCTCCTACAATGAGCAGTTCTTC.

J is TRBJ1-5 and V is TRBV19; D possibly corresponds to TRBD1 (6 bases). CDR1 LNHDA and CDR2 SQIVND come from the germline V gene (reference sequence). Trimming pared 2 bases from V and 7 bases from J, leaving 12 bases between. The length of the CDR3 is 14 residues. The CDR3 DNA is TGTGCCAGTAGTATAAGGGGGGGGTTACAGCCCCAGCATTTT. Protein product: CASSIRGGLQPQHF.